This T cell receptor beta chain was sequenced in a study of blood T cell repertoires in COVID-19. As for the study in general: T cells, B-cell-depleted T cells, or PBMCs supplied cDNA or gDNA.

The ends lost 1 base at V and 4 bases at J; junction bases unmatched: 4. The CDR3 contains 15 residues. Germline assignment: CDR1 SGHTA and CDR2 FQGNSA. Libraries were prepared by immunoSEQ multiplex PCR; TCRdb keeps only in-frame clonotypes and omits some of them. The repertoire holds 150,000 or so clones, with approximately 84% as singletons. The rearrangement joins TRBV7-2 to TRBJ2-1; 7 bases fit TRBD2. The receptor comes from a man aged 40-49 years who had recovered from COVID-19. Source material: peripheral blood. In DNA form, the CDR3 reads TGTGCCAGCAGCTTAGGGGCTAGCGGTTACAATGAGCAGTTCTTC. Translated: CASSLGASGYNEQFF.